These T cell receptor beta chains were read from a single sample in a study of shared clonotypes between healthy human individuals. Sequencing used immunoSEQ multiplex PCR; TCRdb keeps in-frame clones, though not all of them. Of approximately 740,000 clones in the sample, 80% to 95% were seen once. The specimen was naive CD8+ T cells sorted from blood. These receptors all stem from a man aged 25 to 40 in good health. CDR3s include the opening cysteine and the closing phenylalanine or tryptophan.

v_gene: TRBV11-3
j_gene: TRBJ2-1
len: 18
CDR3aa: CASSPSPWGLAGANEQFF

v_gene: TRBV28
j_gene: TRBJ1-2
len: 15
CDR3aa: CASSFAATDYYGYTF

v_gene: TRBV6-1
j_gene: TRBJ2-1
len: 16
CDR3aa: CASSVEGQGVHNEQFF

v_gene: TRBV19
j_gene: TRBJ1-4
len: 14
CDR3aa: CASSMTGYGEKLFF

v_gene: TRBV13
j_gene: TRBJ2-7
len: 15
CDR3aa: CASSQAGTGDYEQYF

v_gene: TRBV7-9
j_gene: TRBJ2-1
len: 15
CDR3aa: CASSTSRAAYNEQFF

v_gene: TRBV9
j_gene: TRBJ2-5
len: 12
CDR3aa: CASSPVEGPRYF

v_gene: TRBV27
j_gene: TRBJ2-1
len: 13
CDR3aa: CASKTEPYNEQFF

v_gene: TRBV25-1
j_gene: TRBJ2-7
len: 17
CDR3aa: CASSDSRQAYRSYEQYF

v_gene: TRBV19
j_gene: TRBJ1-5
len: 14
CDR3aa: CATSPGAGNQPQHF

v_gene: TRBV7-9
j_gene: TRBJ1-1
len: 15
CDR3aa: CASSPRARDRNEAFF

v_gene: TRBV6-1
j_gene: TRBJ1-5
len: 12
CDR3aa: CASSLSNQPQHF

v_gene: TRBV15
j_gene: TRBJ2-7
len: 14
CDR3aa: CATSFTGVKYEQYF

v_gene: TRBV9
j_gene: TRBJ2-2
len: 16
CDR3aa: CASSEDGTRGGRELFF

v_gene: TRBV5-4
j_gene: TRBJ1-1
len: 15
CDR3aa: CASSEVQGVGAEAFF

v_gene: TRBV15
j_gene: TRBJ2-3
len: 16
CDR3aa: CATSREASGITDTQYF

v_gene: TRBV29-1
j_gene: TRBJ2-3
len: 19
CDR3aa: CSAEGSGLAGGPLQDTQYF

v_gene: TRBV7-6
j_gene: TRBJ2-7
len: 13
CDR3aa: CASSLDRGSEQYF

v_gene: TRBV6-6
j_gene: TRBJ1-5
len: 14
CDR3aa: CASSSPPGNQPQHF

v_gene: TRBV11-2
j_gene: TRBJ2-4
len: 17
CDR3aa: CASSLGRDRLAKNIQYF

v_gene: TRBV7-9
j_gene: TRBJ2-1
len: 16
CDR3aa: CASSRKDSSSYNEQFF

v_gene: TRBV27
j_gene: TRBJ1-5
len: 15
CDR3aa: CASSPRRGGNQPQHF